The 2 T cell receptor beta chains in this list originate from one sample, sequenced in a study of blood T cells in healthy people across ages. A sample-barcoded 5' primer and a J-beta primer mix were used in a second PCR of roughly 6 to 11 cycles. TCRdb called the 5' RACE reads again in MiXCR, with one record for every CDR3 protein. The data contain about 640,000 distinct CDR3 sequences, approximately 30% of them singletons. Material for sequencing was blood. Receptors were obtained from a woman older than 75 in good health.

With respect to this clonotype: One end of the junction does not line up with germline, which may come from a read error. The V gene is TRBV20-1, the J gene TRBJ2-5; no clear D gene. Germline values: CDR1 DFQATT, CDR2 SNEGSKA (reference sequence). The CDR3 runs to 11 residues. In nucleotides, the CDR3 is TGCAGGGCTATAATACAAGAGACCCAGTACTTC. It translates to CRAIIQETQYF.

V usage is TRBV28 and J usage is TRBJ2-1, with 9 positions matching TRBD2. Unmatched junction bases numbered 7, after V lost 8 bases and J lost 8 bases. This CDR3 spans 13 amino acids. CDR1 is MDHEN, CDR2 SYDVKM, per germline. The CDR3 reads CASRGGARDEQFF. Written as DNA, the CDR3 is TGTGCCAGCCGCGGGGGGGCAAGGGATGAGCAGTTCTTC.